This TCR beta chain came from a study of long-term antiretroviral therapy in people with HIV. Findings and caveats of the study: ART-treated samples gained diversity yet remained below transplant donor controls.

Investigators performed immunoSEQ version v3.0 at survey level. Profiling relied on immunoSEQ multiplex PCR, and the TCRdb table lists in-frame clones only, not all of them. The table lists roughly 16,000 clones, about 95% of them singletons. The V gene's germline CDR1 is SGHRS and CDR2 YFSETQ. CDR3 length: 13 residues. The V end was cut by 5 bases, the J end by 9 bases, with 15 bases between. Points on this clone: Antigen specificity is unknown.

This sequence originates from a man younger than 40 with HIV. Material: unsorted PBMCs, obtained more than 10 years after starting antiretroviral therapy. This rearrangement joins TRBV5-1 to TRBJ2-1; either TRBD1 or TRBD2 may fit D (5 bases each). CDR3 sequence reads: CASSPVGDGEQFF. The DNA for the CDR3 is TGCGCCAGCAGTCCTGTAGGGGACGGTGAGCAGTTCTTC.